One T cell receptor beta chain is described in this entry. The antigen remains undetermined. The repertoire was sequenced with immunoSEQ multiplex PCR; TCRdb's copy has only in-frame clones and lacks some. The sample records more than 30,000 clones, around four fifths being singletons. These data come from a study of T cells in localized non-small cell lung cancer. Findings of the study overall: There was higher T cell clonality in uninvolved adjacent lung than in tumor, and it was highest there.

From germline, CDR1 is LGHNA and CDR2 YSLEER. V was clipped by 1 base and J by 0 bases; unmatched bases: 8. CDR3 length: 18 residues. The TCR was taken from a male donor at least 60 years old with stage II squamous cell lung carcinoma. The chain uses TRBV4-3 and TRBJ2-2; TRBD1 aligns across 7 bases. The sample consisted of peripheral blood, taken before any cancer treatment. In DNA, the CDR3 is TGCGCCAGCAGCCAAGTAAGGACAGGACTCGCGAACACCGGGGAGCTGTTTTTT. Protein: CASSQVRTGLANTGELFF.